A selection of T cell receptor beta chains follows, all from one sample in a study of technical replicates of blood from a handful of donors. Assay: immunoSEQ multiplex PCR; the TCRdb copy retains only in-frame clones and omits some. The repertoire has over 60,000 clones, just over 90% of them found once; the top ten carry approximately 0.25%. The sequencing sample was made of T cells isolated from PBMCs. These receptors were obtained from a human donor in good health. Both conserved end residues are part of each CDR3. D genes are given only for firm matches. Clone size is stated in some rows and not others, as once, few, many or a class when expanded.

clone_size: NA
j_call: TRBJ2-5
d_call: TRBD1
v_call: TRBV10-3
cdr3_nt: TGTGCCATCAGTTCCGGGACAGGGGGCCCCGGCCAAGAGACCCAGTACTTC
cdr3_aa: CAISSGTGGPGQETQYF

clone_size: once
j_call: TRBJ2-3
d_call: NA
v_call: TRBV5-1
cdr3_nt: TGCGCCAGCAGCTCCCAGGGGGGAACAGATACGCAGTATTTT
cdr3_aa: CASSSQGGTDTQYF

clone_size: NA
j_call: TRBJ1-1
d_call: TRBD1
v_call: TRBV6-5
cdr3_nt: TGTGCCAGCAGCAGAACATACAGGGGGTACACTGAAGCTTTCTTT
cdr3_aa: CASSRTYRGYTEAFF

clone_size: once
j_call: TRBJ2-7
d_call: NA
v_call: TRBV5-1
cdr3_nt: TGCGCCAGCAGCTTGTCGACAAGATACGAGCAGTACTTC
cdr3_aa: CASSLSTRYEQYF

clone_size: NA
j_call: TRBJ1-6
d_call: NA
v_call: TRBV5-1
cdr3_nt: TGCGCCAGCAGCTTAGACGGCGGGTTGCTCTCACCCCTCCACTTT
cdr3_aa: CASSLDGGLLSPLHF

clone_size: NA
j_call: TRBJ2-3
d_call: NA
v_call: TRBV19
cdr3_nt: TGTGCCAGTAGTATTACAAGCGGGAGCACAGATACGCAGTATTTT
cdr3_aa: CASSITSGSTDTQYF

clone_size: NA
j_call: TRBJ1-3
d_call: NA
v_call: TRBV6-5
cdr3_nt: TGTGCCAGCGGCTCCTTAAACACCATATATTTT
cdr3_aa: CASGSLNTIYF

clone_size: once
j_call: TRBJ2-7
d_call: NA
v_call: TRBV6-5
cdr3_nt: TGTGCCAGCAGCTCGAACCAGGGCTCCTACGAGCAGTACTTC
cdr3_aa: CASSSNQGSYEQYF

clone_size: NA
j_call: TRBJ1-1
d_call: NA
v_call: TRBV7-6
cdr3_nt: TGTGCCAGCAGCTTAGGTCCCCCCCCAGTGTACACTGAAGCTTTCTTT
cdr3_aa: CASSLGPPPVYTEAFF

clone_size: NA
j_call: TRBJ1-2
d_call: NA
v_call: TRBV30
cdr3_nt: TGTGCCTGGAGTCAAACGGCATGGGCCGATTATGGCTACACCTTC
cdr3_aa: CAWSQTAWADYGYTF

clone_size: NA
j_call: TRBJ1-1
d_call: TRBD1
v_call: TRBV5-4
cdr3_nt: TGTGCCAGCAGCTCCAGGGGGCACACTGAAGCTTTCTTT
cdr3_aa: CASSSRGHTEAFF

clone_size: NA
j_call: TRBJ2-1
d_call: TRBD2
v_call: TRBV5-1
cdr3_nt: TGCGCCAGCAGCGTCGGGGCGGGAGGGCCGAGGGAGCAGTTCTTC
cdr3_aa: CASSVGAGGPREQFF

clone_size: NA
j_call: TRBJ2-7
d_call: TRBD2
v_call: TRBV19
cdr3_nt: TGTGCCAGTAGTTCATCCTGGACTAGCGGGACCTACGAGCAGTACTTC
cdr3_aa: CASSSSWTSGTYEQYF

clone_size: NA
j_call: TRBJ2-4
d_call: TRBD2
v_call: TRBV30
cdr3_nt: TGTGCCTGGGCGCTAGCGGGGGGAGGGAGAAACATTCAGTACTTC
cdr3_aa: CAWALAGGGRNIQYF

clone_size: NA
j_call: TRBJ2-7
d_call: NA
v_call: TRBV20-1
cdr3_nt: TGCAGTGCTTCCCGGGTTATAGCGGTGTTC
cdr3_aa: CSASRVIAVF

clone_size: NA
j_call: TRBJ2-7
d_call: NA
v_call: TRBV21-1
cdr3_nt: TGTGCCAGCAGCACGATGCGGGGAGACGAGCAGTACTTC
cdr3_aa: CASSTMRGDEQYF

clone_size: NA
j_call: TRBJ1-4
d_call: NA
v_call: TRBV6-1
cdr3_nt: TGTGCCAGCAGCCGTACAGCAACTAATGAAAAACTGTTTTTT
cdr3_aa: CASSRTATNEKLFF

clone_size: NA
j_call: TRBJ1-1
d_call: TRBD1
v_call: TRBV4-2
cdr3_nt: TGTGCCAGCAGCCAAGTAGGAAAAGGGGGCAACACTGAAGCTTTCTTT
cdr3_aa: CASSQVGKGGNTEAFF

clone_size: NA
j_call: TRBJ2-3
d_call: TRBD2
v_call: TRBV27
cdr3_nt: TGTGCCAGCAGTTTATCCGGCGGGGGAAAGGCAGATACGCAGTATTTT
cdr3_aa: CASSLSGGGKADTQYF

clone_size: NA
j_call: TRBJ2-1
d_call: NA
v_call: TRBV18
cdr3_nt: TGTGCCAGCTCAGGTCAAGAGTACCCGAATGAGCAGTTCTTC
cdr3_aa: CASSGQEYPNEQFF

clone_size: once
j_call: TRBJ1-1
d_call: TRBD1
v_call: TRBV4-1
cdr3_nt: TGCGCCAGCACCACTACAGGGGCTACGAACACTGAAGCTTTCTTT
cdr3_aa: CASTTTGATNTEAFF

clone_size: NA
j_call: TRBJ1-1
d_call: NA
v_call: TRBV6-1
cdr3_nt: TGTGCCAGTCCGTTGAACACTGAAGCTTTCTTT
cdr3_aa: CASPLNTEAFF

clone_size: NA
j_call: TRBJ1-2
d_call: NA
v_call: TRBV28
cdr3_nt: TGTGCCAGCAGTTTGTCCAGAAACTATGGCTACACCTTC
cdr3_aa: CASSLSRNYGYTF

clone_size: once
j_call: TRBJ1-4
d_call: TRBD1
v_call: TRBV19
cdr3_nt: TGTGCCAGTAGTATCCTGACAGGGCAGAATGAAAAACTGTTTTTT
cdr3_aa: CASSILTGQNEKLFF

clone_size: NA
j_call: TRBJ2-7
d_call: NA
v_call: TRBV7-2
cdr3_nt: TGTGCCAGCAGCCCCTATATGAGGAGCTACGAGCAGTACTTC
cdr3_aa: CASSPYMRSYEQYF

clone_size: NA
j_call: TRBJ2-5
d_call: TRBD2
v_call: TRBV9
cdr3_nt: TGTGCCAGCAGCGTCGGGGGGAGGGGACTCCAAGAGACCCAGTACTTC
cdr3_aa: CASSVGGRGLQETQYF

clone_size: NA
j_call: TRBJ1-3
d_call: NA
v_call: TRBV2
cdr3_nt: TGTGCCAGCAGAAGGGGCAAGGCCTCTGGAAACACCATATATTTT
cdr3_aa: CASRRGKASGNTIYF

clone_size: few
j_call: TRBJ2-7
d_call: TRBD1
v_call: TRBV7-3
cdr3_nt: TGTGCCAGCAGCCTGGGACAGGGCCGCTACGAGCAGTACTTC
cdr3_aa: CASSLGQGRYEQYF

clone_size: NA
j_call: TRBJ1-2
d_call: NA
v_call: TRBV28
cdr3_nt: TGTGCCAGCAGTTCACAGGGCTTAGGAGTTAGCTATGGCTACACCTTC
cdr3_aa: CASSSQGLGVSYGYTF

clone_size: NA
j_call: TRBJ2-7
d_call: NA
v_call: TRBV7-9
cdr3_nt: TGTGCCAGCAGCTCACAGGGAACCACCTACGAGCAGTACTTC
cdr3_aa: CASSSQGTTYEQYF

clone_size: NA
j_call: TRBJ1-1
d_call: NA
v_call: TRBV7-3
cdr3_nt: TGTGCCAGCAGCCCCACAGCGAACACTGAAGCTTTCTTT
cdr3_aa: CASSPTANTEAFF